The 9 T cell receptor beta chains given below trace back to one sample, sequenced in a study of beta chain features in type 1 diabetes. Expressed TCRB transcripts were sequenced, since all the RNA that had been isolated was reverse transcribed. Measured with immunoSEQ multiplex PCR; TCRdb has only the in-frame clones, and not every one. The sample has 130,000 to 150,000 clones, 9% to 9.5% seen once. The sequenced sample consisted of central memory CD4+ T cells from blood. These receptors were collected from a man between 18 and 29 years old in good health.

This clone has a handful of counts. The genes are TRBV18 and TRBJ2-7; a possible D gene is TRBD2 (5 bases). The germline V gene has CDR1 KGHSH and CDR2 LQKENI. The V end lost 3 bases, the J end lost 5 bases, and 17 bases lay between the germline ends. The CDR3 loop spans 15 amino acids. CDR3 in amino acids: CASSPDGIRTNEQYF. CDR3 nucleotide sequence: TGTGCCAGCTCACCCGACGGGATCAGAACCAACGAGCAGTACTTC.

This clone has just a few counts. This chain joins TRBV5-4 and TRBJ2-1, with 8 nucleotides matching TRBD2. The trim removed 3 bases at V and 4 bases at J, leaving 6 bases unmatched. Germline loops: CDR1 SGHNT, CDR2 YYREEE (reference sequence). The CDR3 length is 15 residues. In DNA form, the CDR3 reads TGTGCCAGCAGCTCGGGACTAGTGGGGTACAATGAGCAGTTCTTC. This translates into CASSSGLVGYNEQFF.

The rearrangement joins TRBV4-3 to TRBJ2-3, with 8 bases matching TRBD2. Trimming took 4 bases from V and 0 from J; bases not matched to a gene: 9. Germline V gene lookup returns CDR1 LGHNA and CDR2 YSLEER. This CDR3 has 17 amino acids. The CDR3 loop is CASSPGPLAGSTDTQYF. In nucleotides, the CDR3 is TGCGCCAGCAGCCCCGGACCCCTAGCGGGTAGCACAGATACGCAGTATTTT.

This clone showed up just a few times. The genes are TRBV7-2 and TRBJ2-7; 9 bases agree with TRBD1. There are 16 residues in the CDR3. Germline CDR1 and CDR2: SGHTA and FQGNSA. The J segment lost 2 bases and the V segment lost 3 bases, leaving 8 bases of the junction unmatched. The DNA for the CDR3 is TGTGCCAGCAGCTTCTCCCCGGGGACAGGGACCTACGAGCAGTACTTC. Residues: CASSFSPGTGTYEQYF.

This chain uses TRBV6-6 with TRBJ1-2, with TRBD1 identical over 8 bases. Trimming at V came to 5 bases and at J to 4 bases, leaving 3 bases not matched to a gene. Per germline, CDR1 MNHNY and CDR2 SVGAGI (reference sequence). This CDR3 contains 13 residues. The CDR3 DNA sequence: TGTGCCAGCAGTCACGGACAGGGCTATGGCTACACCTTC. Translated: CASSHGQGYGYTF.

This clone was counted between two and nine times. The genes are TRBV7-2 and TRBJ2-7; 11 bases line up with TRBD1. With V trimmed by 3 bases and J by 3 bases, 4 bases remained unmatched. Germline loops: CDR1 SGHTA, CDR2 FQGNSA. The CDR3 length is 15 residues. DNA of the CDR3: TGTGCCAGCAGCTTCCCGGGACAGGGGGTCTACGAGCAGTACTTC. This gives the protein CASSFPGQGVYEQYF.

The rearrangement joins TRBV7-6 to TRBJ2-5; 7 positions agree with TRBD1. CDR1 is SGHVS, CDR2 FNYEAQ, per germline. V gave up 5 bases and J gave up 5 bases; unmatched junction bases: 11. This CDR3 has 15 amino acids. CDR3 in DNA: TGTGCCAGCAGCCCTCGACAGGGTGGGGTCGAGACCCAGTACTTC. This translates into CASSPRQGGVETQYF.

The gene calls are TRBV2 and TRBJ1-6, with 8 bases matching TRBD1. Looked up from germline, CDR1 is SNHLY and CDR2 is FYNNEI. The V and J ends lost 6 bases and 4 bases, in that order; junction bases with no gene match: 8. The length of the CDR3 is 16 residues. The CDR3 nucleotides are TGTGCCAGCAGCCTTCAGGGGGCTGGGTATAATTCACCCCTCCACTTT. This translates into CASSLQGAGYNSPLHF.

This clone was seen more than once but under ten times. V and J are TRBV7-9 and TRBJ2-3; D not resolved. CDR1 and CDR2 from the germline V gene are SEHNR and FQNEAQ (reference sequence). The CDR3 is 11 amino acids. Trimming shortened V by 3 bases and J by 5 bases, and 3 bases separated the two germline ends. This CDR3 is CASSFRDTQYF. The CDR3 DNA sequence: TGTGCCAGCAGCTTTAGAGATACGCAGTATTTT.